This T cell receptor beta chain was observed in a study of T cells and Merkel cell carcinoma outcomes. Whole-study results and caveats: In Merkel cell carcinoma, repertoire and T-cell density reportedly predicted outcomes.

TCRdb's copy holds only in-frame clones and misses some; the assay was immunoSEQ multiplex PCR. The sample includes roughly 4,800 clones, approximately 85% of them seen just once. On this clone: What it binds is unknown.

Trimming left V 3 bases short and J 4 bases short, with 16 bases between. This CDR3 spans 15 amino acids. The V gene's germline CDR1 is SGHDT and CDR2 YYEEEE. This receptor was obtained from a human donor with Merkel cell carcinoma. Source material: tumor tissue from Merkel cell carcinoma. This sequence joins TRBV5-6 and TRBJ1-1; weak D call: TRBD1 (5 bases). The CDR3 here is CASSWGWRQGTEAFF. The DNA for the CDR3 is TGTGCCAGCAGCTGGGGCTGGAGGCAGGGCACTGAAGCTTTCTTT.